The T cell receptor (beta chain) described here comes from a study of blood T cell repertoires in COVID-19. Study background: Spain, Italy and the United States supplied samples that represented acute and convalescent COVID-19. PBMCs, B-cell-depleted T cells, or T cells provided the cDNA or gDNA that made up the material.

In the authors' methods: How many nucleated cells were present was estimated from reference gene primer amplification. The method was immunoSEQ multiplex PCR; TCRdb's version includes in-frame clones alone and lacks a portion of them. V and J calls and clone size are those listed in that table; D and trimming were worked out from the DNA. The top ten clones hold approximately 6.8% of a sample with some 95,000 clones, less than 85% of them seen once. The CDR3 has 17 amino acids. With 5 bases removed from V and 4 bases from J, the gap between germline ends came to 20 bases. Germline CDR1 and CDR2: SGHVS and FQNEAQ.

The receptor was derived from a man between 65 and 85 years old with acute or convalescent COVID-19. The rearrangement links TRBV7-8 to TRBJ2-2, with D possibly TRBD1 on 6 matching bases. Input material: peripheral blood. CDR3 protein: CASSPRPTGKGTGELFF. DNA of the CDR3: TGTGCCAGCAGCCCGAGACCCACAGGGAAGGGCACCGGGGAGCTGTTTTTT.